This is a list of T cell receptor beta chains from one sample in a study of blood T cell repertoires in COVID-19. Sequencing was performed with immunoSEQ multiplex PCR; in TCRdb, only in-frame clones are kept and a portion is missing. This table has about 380,000 clones, more than 70% appearing once. Sequencing was done on a sample of PBMCs or T cells enriched from blood (not recorded which). Source of these receptors: a woman aged 18-30 years who had recovered from COVID-19. The CDR3 runs from the conserved cysteine through the conserved F or W. D genes are given only for firm matches.

CDR3 protein | V gene | D gene | J gene
CAWSIGTGGETQYF | TRBV30 | TRBD1 | TRBJ2-5
CASSPSPRGPGEQYF | TRBV3-1/TRBV3-2 | - | TRBJ2-7
CASSLTQGQGASGNTIYF | TRBV11-2 | - | TRBJ1-3
CASSIPVQPQHF | TRBV19 | - | TRBJ1-5
CASSGIAGGNEQFF | TRBV2 | TRBD2 | TRBJ2-1
CAWSVLDRAGYGYTF | TRBV30 | TRBD1 | TRBJ1-2
CASSLVSGGSYEQYF | TRBV5-6 | TRBD2 | TRBJ2-7
CASSDDSGESLHF | TRBV7-9 | - | TRBJ1-6
CASRGAYGYTF | TRBV9 | - | TRBJ1-2
CSVVTAADGNQPQHF | TRBV29-1 | - | TRBJ1-5
CAIRPTDSGNTIYF | TRBV10-3 | - | TRBJ1-3
CASSLGEREAFF | TRBV7-9 | - | TRBJ1-1
CAWRGREYGYTF | TRBV30 | - | TRBJ1-2
CASTGQGYYGYTF | TRBV9 | TRBD1 | TRBJ1-2
CASTPGQLNSPLHF | TRBV5-6 | TRBD1 | TRBJ1-6
CASSSGASNTEAFF | TRBV5-6 | - | TRBJ1-1
CASSPPTGVRDTQYF | TRBV18 | TRBD1 | TRBJ2-3
CASSLTGLAGKETQYF | TRBV7-3 | TRBD2 | TRBJ2-5
CASSPRQGNYGYTF | TRBV18 | - | TRBJ1-2
CASSVEEGFEQFF | TRBV9 | - | TRBJ2-1
CASSLDGTGDTQYF | TRBV11-1 | TRBD1 | TRBJ2-3
CASSRPGTGLYGYTF | TRBV6-5 | TRBD1 | TRBJ1-2
CASNQAGGYTF | TRBV19 | - | TRBJ1-2
CASSRGGTGSPLHF | TRBV6-2/TRBV6-3 | - | TRBJ1-6